The 29 T cell receptor beta chains below come from one sample, sequenced in a study of T cells in Graves' hyperthyroidism and ophthalmopathy. RNA transcripts yielded amplified TCR beta CDR3 regions. The study used the HTBI primer set for a first-round RT-PCR of the TCR CDR3. One entry per CDR3 protein, called by TCRdb with MiXCR from the multiplex PCR reads. The table includes about 540,000 distinct CDR3 sequences, approximately 44% detected once. The specimen sequenced was peripheral blood or thyroid tissue (not recorded which). The receptors come from a woman in her late teens or twenties with Graves' hyperthyroidism.

This clonotype was counted ten times or more. V and J are TRBV12-3 or TRBV12-4 and TRBJ1-6; TRBD1 matches at 10 bases. Trimming removed 6 bases from V and 9 bases from J; junction bases left unmatched: 11. CDR3 length: 16 residues. The CDR3 DNA sequence: TGTGCCAGCAGATACTCCGGGACAGGGGTAGGTTCACCCCTCCACTTT. It translates to CASRYSGTGVGSPLHF.

This clonotype was recorded at least ten times. V is TRBV29-1 and J is TRBJ1-2; a possible D gene is TRBD1 (5 bases). Germline assignment: CDR1 SQVTM and CDR2 ANQGSEA. The V and J ends lost 6 bases and 3 bases respectively, with 17 bases between them. This CDR3 has 14 residues. In DNA form, the CDR3 reads TGCAGCGTCGCCTCGGGCAGGGTGGACTATGGCTACACCTTC. Translation: CSVASGRVDYGYTF.

This clonotype was seen repeatedly, ten times or more. The chain employs TRBV4-2 and TRBJ2-7; 8 bases are shared with TRBD1. This CDR3 spans 15 amino acids. After removal of 1 base from V and 2 bases from J, the junction contained 4 bases not matched to a gene. In germline, CDR1 is LGHNA, CDR2 YNFKEQ. The CDR3 DNA reads TGTGCCAGCAGCCAAGGTGGGACAGGTACCTACGAGCAGTACTTC. Protein product: CASSQGGTGTYEQYF.

J is TRBJ1-2 and V is TRBV29-1, with 11 bases lining up with TRBD1. Germline CDR1 and CDR2: SQVTM and ANQGSEA. The CDR3 totals 12 residues. J gave up 9 bases and V 5 bases, and 5 bases lay outside the gene matches. The CDR3 DNA follows: TGCAGCGTTTGGACAGGGGGCGCGAGCTACACCTTC. Its translation is CSVWTGGASYTF.

This sequence joins TRBV20-1 and TRBJ2-1; a possible D gene is TRBD2 (6 bases). CDR1 is DFQATT and CDR2 is SNEGSKA in the germline V gene (reference sequence). CDR3 length: 17 amino acids. Trimming took 2 bases from V and 4 from J, leaving 21 bases between them. Written as DNA, the CDR3 is TGCAGTGCTAGACACACACCCCGGGACTCGGCATACAATGAGCAGTTCTTC. This gives the protein CSARHTPRDSAYNEQFF.

This clonotype was counted at least ten times. The V gene is TRBV27, the J gene TRBJ2-7, with 9 positions matching TRBD1. The CDR3 runs to 12 residues. The V gene end was trimmed by 8 bases and the J gene end by 6 bases; junction bases not matched to a gene: 5. Germline CDR1 reads MNHEY; CDR2 reads SMNVEV (reference sequence). Written as DNA, the CDR3 is TGTGCCAGCGGGACAGGGCGGTCCGAGCAGTACTTC. Protein sequence: CASGTGRSEQYF.

This clonotype was recorded many times. This chain joins TRBV3-1 and TRBJ1-2, with unresolved D. CDR3 size: 14 residues. V lost 2 bases to trimming and J lost 6 bases, with 13 bases between them. The germline V gene has CDR1 LGHDT and CDR2 YNNKEL (reference sequence). In DNA form, the CDR3 reads TGTGCCAGCAGCCAACCCACGGATAGGGATGGCTACACCTTC. Its translation is CASSQPTDRDGYTF.

This clonotype appeared many times. This chain joins TRBV7-2 and TRBJ1-1, with D unclear. The CDR3 runs to 16 residues. CDR1 and CDR2 (germline): SGHTA, FQGNSA. V was trimmed by 1 base and J by 4 bases, leaving 16 bases between them. In nucleotides, the CDR3 is TGTGCCAGCAGCTTAGGTCGCTCGGGAGTAGGCACTGAAGCTTTCTTT. Its protein product is CASSLGRSGVGTEAFF. The entire variable domain, with the rest obtained from reference TRBV7-2 and TRBJ1-1, is as follows: GAGVSQSPSNKVTEKGKDVELRCDPISGHTALYWYRQSLGQGLEFLIYFQGNSAPDKSGLPSDRFSAERTGGSVSTLTIQRTQQEDSAVYLCASSLGRSGVGTEAFFGQGTRLTVV.

The table lists this clonotype with many counts. This chain joins TRBV20-1 and TRBJ1-2; 10 bases are a match to TRBD1. The length of the CDR3 is 16 residues. Germline V gene sequence: CDR1 DFQATT, CDR2 SNEGSKA (reference sequence). J gave up 8 bases and V 5 bases, and 17 bases lay outside the gene matches. The DNA for the CDR3 is TGCAGTGCTGACAATTCCCGGGACAGGGGATCGGTCGGCTACACCTTC. It codes for CSADNSRDRGSVGYTF.

The chain is built from TRBV29-1 and TRBJ1-3; possibly TRBD1 for D (6 bases). CDR1 is SQVTM and CDR2 is ANQGSEA in the germline V gene. V shed 3 bases and J shed 1 base, with 16 bases lying between them. This CDR3 spans 16 amino acids. In nucleotides, the CDR3 is TGCAGCGTTGATGATGGGAGGGGGAGGTCTGGAAACACCATATATTTT. Residues: CSVDDGRGRSGNTIYF.

A note on this clonotype: With a much larger clone just one base away, this may be a read error. The chain carries TRBV7-3 and TRBJ1-5, with 10 bases that match TRBD1. The germline gives CDR1 SGHTA, CDR2 FQGTGA. CDR3 length: 15 amino acids. The V gene end was trimmed by 5 bases and the J gene end by 5 bases; junction bases not matched to a gene: 6. Here the CDR3 DNA reads TGTGCCAGCAGCGAGACAGGGGGCCGGGATCAGCCCCAGCATTTT. Amino acid sequence: CASSETGGRDQPQHF.

The V and J genes are TRBV6-5 and TRBJ1-5; TRBD1 matches at 11 bases. Germline CDR1 and CDR2: MNHEY and SVGAGI. V lost 2 bases to trimming and J lost 7 bases; unmatched junction nucleotides: 4. This CDR3 contains 15 residues. The CDR3 nucleotides are TGTGCCAGCAGTTACCCCAGGGACAGGGGGCAGCCCCAGCATTTT. Protein: CASSYPRDRGQPQHF.

This clonotype was recorded at least ten times. This chain uses TRBV5-1 with TRBJ2-7; weak D call: TRBD1 (6 bases). The length of the CDR3 is 16 residues. Trimming removed 1 base at V and 2 bases at J, with 16 bases between. CDR1 is SGHRS and CDR2 is YFSETQ in the germline V gene. CDR3 loop: CASSLRRDTLAYEQYF. CDR3 nucleotides: TGCGCCAGCAGCTTGCGTCGGGACACCCTGGCCTACGAGCAGTACTTC.

This clonotype was counted ten times or more. The chain links TRBV7-2 to TRBJ2-2; tentatively, D is TRBD1 or TRBD2 (5 bases each). The ends were cut back, 1 base at V and 7 bases at J, with 13 bases in the middle. The CDR3 contains 15 residues. Germline values: CDR1 SGHTA, CDR2 FQGNSA. CDR3 sequence (DNA): TGTGCCAGCAGCTTAGTGGACTGGGGGAGCGGGGAGCTGTTTTTT. Amino acid sequence: CASSLVDWGSGELFF.

Details on this clonotype: At one boundary the junction diverges from the germline segment, which might be a read error. The CDR3: CASSFRLAGKLFF. The DNA for the CDR3 is TGCGCCAGCAGCTTCCGACTAGCGGGAAAACTGTTTTTT. V is TRBV11-2 and J is TRBJ1-4; the D is unclear. Germline CDR1 reads SGHAT; CDR2 reads FQNNGV. The CDR3 runs to 13 residues. Supplemented by reference TRBV11-2 and TRBJ1-4, the full variable domain reads EAGVAQSPRYKIIEKRQSVAFWCNPISGHATLYWYQQILGQGPKLLIQFQNNGVVDDSQLPKDRFSAERLKGVDSTLKIQPAKLEDSAVYLCASSFRLAGKLFFGSGTQLSVL.

This clonotype has a single count. A read error may be the cause here, since a much bigger clone is one base away. The chain links TRBV12-5 to TRBJ1-3, with D possibly TRBD1 on 6 matching bases. The germline V gene encodes CDR1 LGHNT and CDR2 FRNRAP. CDR3 length: 12 residues. The CDR3 loop reads CASGRGSNTTYF. The DNA for the CDR3 is TGTGCTAGTGGCAGGGGTTCTAACACCACATATTTT. The whole variable domain, remainder taken from reference TRBV12-5 and TRBJ1-3, is DARVTQTPRHKVTEMGQEVTMRCQPILGHNTVFWYRQTMMQGLELLAYFRNRAPLDDSGMPKDRFSAEMPDATLATLKIQPSEPRDSAVYFCASGRGSNTTYFGEGSWLTVV.

This clonotype appeared many times. This chain uses TRBV19 with TRBJ1-1; 10 nucleotides line up with TRBD1. This CDR3 has 15 amino acids. The V segment lost 3 bases and the J segment 6 bases; nucleotides outside the gene matches: 7. Per germline, CDR1 LNHDA and CDR2 SQIVND (reference sequence). The CDR3 bases are TGTGCCAGTAGTATCGGGACCGGGACAGGGGCTGAAGCTTTCTTT. This codes for CASSIGTGTGAEAFF.

In regard to this clonotype: One end of the junction varies from germline; a read error may be responsible. The gene calls are TRBV6-6 and TRBJ2-2; D is perhaps TRBD2 (5 bases). The germline CDR1 and CDR2 sequences are MNHNY and SVGAGI (reference sequence). This CDR3 has 15 residues. The DNA of the CDR3 is TGTGCCAGCAGTTATTTTTCGGGAAACACCGGGGAGCTGTCTTTT. Amino acids: CASSYFSGNTGELSF.

The J gene is TRBJ1-2, the V gene TRBV7-9, with D tentatively TRBD1 (5 bases). CDR1 and CDR2 (germline): SEHNR, FQNEAQ (reference sequence). The CDR3 runs 13 residues. V dropped 8 bases and J dropped 8 bases, with 18 bases sitting between them. The CDR3 is CASLPGRLFGYTF. The CDR3 bases are TGTGCCAGCCTTCCAGGGAGGTTATTCGGCTACACCTTC.

The chain uses TRBV2 and TRBJ2-5, with 13 bases that match TRBD2. Germline lookup yields CDR1 SNHLY and CDR2 FYNNEI. With V trimmed by 4 bases and J by 9 bases, 2 bases remained unmatched. The CDR3 runs to 13 residues. The CDR3 is CASSGLAGGAQYF. CDR3 in DNA: TGTGCCAGCAGTGGACTAGCGGGAGGTGCCCAGTACTTC.

This clonotype was picked up many times. The rearrangement links TRBV20-1 to TRBJ2-7; 11 bases match TRBD2. The germline gives CDR1 DFQATT, CDR2 SNEGSKA (reference sequence). CDR3 length: 16 amino acids. Losses at the gene ends were 1 base for V and 2 bases for J; bases not matched to a gene: 7. The CDR3 here is CSARVAGGPPPYEQYF. Written as DNA, the CDR3 is TGCAGTGCTAGAGTAGCGGGAGGGCCCCCACCCTACGAGCAGTACTTC.

V and J are TRBV7-9 and TRBJ1-2; 11 nucleotides align to TRBD1. The CDR3 contains 16 residues. Germline V gene sequence: CDR1 SEHNR, CDR2 FQNEAQ (reference sequence). Trimming took 5 bases from V and 5 from J; bases not matched to a gene: 10. This CDR3 is CASSVNQGTGGYGYTF. The CDR3 DNA is TGTGCCAGCAGCGTAAACCAGGGGACAGGGGGGTATGGCTACACCTTC.

This chain joins TRBV7-9 and TRBJ1-6; D is ambiguous. Germline V gene data show CDR1 as SEHNR and CDR2 as FQNEAQ (reference sequence). V was clipped by 4 bases and J by 11 bases, with 6 bases between them. CDR3 length: 11 residues. The CDR3 coding sequence is TGTGCCAGCAGCTCGATTCCACCCCTCCACTTT. Translating it yields CASSSIPPLHF.

J is TRBJ1-2 and V is TRBV7-9; D may be TRBD1 (5 bases). The CDR3 has 14 residues. V gave up 5 bases and J gave up 4 bases, with 14 bases separating them. Germline V lookup: CDR1 SEHNR, CDR2 FQNEAQ (reference sequence). The CDR3 nucleotides are TGTGCCAGCAGCCGCACTAGCGGGGCCTATGGCTACACCTTC. Translating gives CASSRTSGAYGYTF.

The chain has TRBV11-2 and TRBJ2-7; D might be TRBD2 (6 bases). Germline CDR1 SGHAT, CDR2 FQNNGV. The CDR3 is 14 amino acids. The V end was cut by 5 bases, the J end by 7 bases, with 18 bases between. The CDR3 DNA reads TGTGCCAGCAGCGAGTCGGGGGAGAACAATGAGCAGTACTTC. It codes for CASSESGENNEQYF.

The table lists this clonotype with a few counts. This sequence joins TRBV27 and TRBJ1-1, with 9 bases identical to TRBD1. Trimming cost V 4 bases and J 3 bases; bases outside gene matches: 3. Per the germline V gene, CDR1 is MNHEY and CDR2 is SMNVEV (reference sequence). The CDR3 is made up of 14 amino acids. DNA for the CDR3: TGTGCCAGCAGTTCCGGGACAGGGCACACTGAAGCTTTCTTT. Translated, it gives CASSSGTGHTEAFF.

This clonotype was seen at least ten times. The V and J genes are TRBV7-2 and TRBJ2-5; D might be TRBD2 (6 bases). The CDR3 extends over 14 amino acids. V lost 5 bases to trimming and J lost 1 base, with 11 bases between them. Germline assignment: CDR1 SGHTA and CDR2 FQGNSA. CDR3 bases: TGTGCCAGCAGCGTTGCGGGAACCCAAGAGACCCAGTACTTC. Translating gives CASSVAGTQETQYF. Full variable domain (rest looked up from reference TRBV7-2 and TRBJ2-5): GAGVSQSPSNKVTEKGKDVELRCDPISGHTALYWYRQSLGQGLEFLIYFQGNSAPDKSGLPSDRFSAERTGGSVSTLTIQRTQQEDSAVYLCASSVAGTQETQYFGPGTRLLVL.

Comments on this clonotype: Because it lacks the conserved phenylalanine or tryptophan at the end, this CDR3 is likely a read error. The limits of the CDR3 on the DNA are not certain, so only TCRdb's listed CDR3 is given. V usage is TRBV24-1 and J usage is TRBJ1-2; the table's D call TRBD1 went unverified against the DNA. Both ends counted, the CDR3 spans 8 residues. Germline V gene sequence: CDR1 KGHDR, CDR2 SFDVKD. The CDR3 region is CATTPTTG.

This clonotype occurred many times. V is TRBV2 and J is TRBJ1-1; TRBD1 is a possible D gene (5 bases). Trimming left V 7 bases short and J 0 bases short, with 9 bases between. Germline V gene data show CDR1 as SNHLY and CDR2 as FYNNEI. This CDR3 contains 13 residues. The CDR3 loop reads CASTGLMNTEAFF. The CDR3 DNA is TGTGCCAGCACGGGGCTAATGAACACTGAAGCTTTCTTT.